This record concerns one TCR beta chain sequence. Its antigen is as yet unknown. This sample is part of a study of cytomegalovirus exposure and HLA in healthy donors. Study-level results: In vitro assays verified that three CMV-associated chains recognized CMV antigens specifically.

Some clones are missing from TCRdb's copy, which holds only in-frame ones; the method was immunoSEQ multiplex PCR. Of over 55,000 clones in the sample, around 90% are singletons; the top ten hold 3% to 3.5%. From germline, CDR1 is SGHAT and CDR2 FQNNGV. V was shortened by 7 bases and J by 2 bases, with 15 bases between the two germline ends. This CDR3 has 15 residues. This chain uses TRBV11-2 with TRBJ2-1; no definite D call. The TCR sequence derives from a man aged 18 to 30 in good health and CMV-seronegative. The sequenced material came from PBMCs. CDR3 protein: CASTGSTTAYNEQFF. The DNA for the CDR3 is TGTGCCAGCACCGGATCTACCACAGCCTACAATGAGCAGTTCTTC.